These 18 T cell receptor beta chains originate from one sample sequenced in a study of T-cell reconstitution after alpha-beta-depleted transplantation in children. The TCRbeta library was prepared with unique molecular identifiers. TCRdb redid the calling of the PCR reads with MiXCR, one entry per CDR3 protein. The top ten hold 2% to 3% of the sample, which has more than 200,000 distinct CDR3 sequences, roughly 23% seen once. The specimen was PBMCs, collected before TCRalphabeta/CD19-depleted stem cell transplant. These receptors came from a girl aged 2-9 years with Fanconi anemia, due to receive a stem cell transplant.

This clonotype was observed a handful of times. CDR3 nucleotides: TGCAGCGTTGGAGGCGTATGGGCGCGGGCAGGGGCGGGTGAGCAGTTCTTC. This codes for CSVGGVWARAGAGEQFF. The chain is built from TRBV29-1 and TRBJ2-1; possible D gene TRBD1, 6 bases. Trimming shortened V by 4 bases and J by 9 bases, and 28 bases separated the two germline ends. This CDR3 contains 17 residues. The germline gives CDR1 SQVTM, CDR2 ANQGSEA.

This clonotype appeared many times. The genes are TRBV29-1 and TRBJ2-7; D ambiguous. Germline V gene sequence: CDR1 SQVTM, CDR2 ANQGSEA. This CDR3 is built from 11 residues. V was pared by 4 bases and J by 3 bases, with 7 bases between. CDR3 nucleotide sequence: TGCAGCGTTGTTGCAGTCTACGAGCAGTACTTC. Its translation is CSVVAVYEQYF.

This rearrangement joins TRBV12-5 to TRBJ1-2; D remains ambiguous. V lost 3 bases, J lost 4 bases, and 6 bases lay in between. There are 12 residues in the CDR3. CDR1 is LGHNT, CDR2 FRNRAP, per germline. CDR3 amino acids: CASGFFGYGYTF. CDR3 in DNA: TGTGCTAGTGGTTTTTTTGGCTATGGCTACACCTTC.

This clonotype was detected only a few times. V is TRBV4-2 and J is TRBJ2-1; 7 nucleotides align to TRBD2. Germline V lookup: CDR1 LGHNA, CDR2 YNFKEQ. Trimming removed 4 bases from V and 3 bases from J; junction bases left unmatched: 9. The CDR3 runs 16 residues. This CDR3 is CASSPSGTYYYNEQFF. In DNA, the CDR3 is TGTGCCAGCAGCCCAAGCGGGACTTACTACTACAATGAGCAGTTCTTC.

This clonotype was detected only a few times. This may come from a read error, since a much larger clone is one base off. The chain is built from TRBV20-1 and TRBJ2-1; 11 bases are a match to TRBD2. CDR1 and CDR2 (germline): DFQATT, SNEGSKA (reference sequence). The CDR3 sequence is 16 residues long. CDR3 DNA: TGCTGTGCTAGAGTATTAGCGGGGGGGAAAGTCAATGAGCAGTTCTTC. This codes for CCARVLAGGKVNEQFF.

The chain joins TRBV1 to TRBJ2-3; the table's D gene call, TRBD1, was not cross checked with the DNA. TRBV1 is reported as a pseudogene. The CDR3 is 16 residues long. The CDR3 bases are TGTTCCAGCAGCTCCGGGACAAGTTTAGGTGCAGATACGCAGTATTTT. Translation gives CSSSSGTSLGADTQYF.

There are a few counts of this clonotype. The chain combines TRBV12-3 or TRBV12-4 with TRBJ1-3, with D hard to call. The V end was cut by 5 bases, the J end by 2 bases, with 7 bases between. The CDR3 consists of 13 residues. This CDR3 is CASSKGPGNTIYF. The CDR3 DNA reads TGTGCCAGCAGTAAAGGACCTGGAAACACCATATATTTT.

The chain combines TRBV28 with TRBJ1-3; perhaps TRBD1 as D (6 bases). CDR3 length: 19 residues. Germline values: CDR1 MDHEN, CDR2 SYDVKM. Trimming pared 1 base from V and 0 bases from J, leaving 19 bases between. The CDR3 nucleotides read TGTGCCAGCAGTTTATTTACGACCCTCCAGGGGATCTCTGGAAACACCATATATTTT. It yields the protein CASSLFTTLQGISGNTIYF.

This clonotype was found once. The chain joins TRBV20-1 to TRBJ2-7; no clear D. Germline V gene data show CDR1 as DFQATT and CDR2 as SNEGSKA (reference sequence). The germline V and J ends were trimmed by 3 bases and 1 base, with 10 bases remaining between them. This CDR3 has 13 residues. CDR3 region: CSASASWSYEQYF. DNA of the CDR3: TGCAGTGCTAGCGCTAGTTGGTCCTACGAGCAGTACTTC.

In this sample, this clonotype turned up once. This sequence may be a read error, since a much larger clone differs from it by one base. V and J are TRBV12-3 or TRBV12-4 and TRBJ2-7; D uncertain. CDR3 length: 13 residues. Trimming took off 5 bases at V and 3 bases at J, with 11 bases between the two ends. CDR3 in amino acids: CASSLEYIYEQYF. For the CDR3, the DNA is TGTGCCAGCAGTCTAGAGTATATCTACGAGCAGTACTTC.

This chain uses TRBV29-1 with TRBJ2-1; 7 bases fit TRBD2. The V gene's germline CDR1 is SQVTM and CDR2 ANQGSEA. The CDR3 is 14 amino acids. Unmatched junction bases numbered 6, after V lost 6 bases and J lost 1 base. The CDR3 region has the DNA TGCAGCGTCTTGTTGGGGGGGTCCTACAATGAGCAGTTCTTC. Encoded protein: CSVLLGGSYNEQFF.

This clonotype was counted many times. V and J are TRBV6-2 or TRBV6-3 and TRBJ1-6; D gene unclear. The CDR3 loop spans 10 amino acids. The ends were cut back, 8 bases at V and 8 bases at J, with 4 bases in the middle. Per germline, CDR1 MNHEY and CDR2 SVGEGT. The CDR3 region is CASYHSPLHF. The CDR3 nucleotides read TGTGCCAGCTACCATTCACCCCTCCACTTT.

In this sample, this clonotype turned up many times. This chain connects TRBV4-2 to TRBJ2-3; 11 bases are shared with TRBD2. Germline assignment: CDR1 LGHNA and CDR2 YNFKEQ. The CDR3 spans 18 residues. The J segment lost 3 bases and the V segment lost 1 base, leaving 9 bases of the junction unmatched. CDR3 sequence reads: CASSQASGGSGGTDTQYF. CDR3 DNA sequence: TGTGCCAGCAGCCAAGCTAGCGGGGGGAGTGGGGGAACAGATACGCAGTATTTT.

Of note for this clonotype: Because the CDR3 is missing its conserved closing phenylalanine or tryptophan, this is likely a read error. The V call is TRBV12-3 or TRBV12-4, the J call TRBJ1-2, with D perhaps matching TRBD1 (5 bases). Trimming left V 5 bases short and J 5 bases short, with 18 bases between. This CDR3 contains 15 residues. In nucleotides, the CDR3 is TGTGCCAGCAGTCCCCGACCCGACAGTGTATATGGCTACACCTGC. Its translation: CASSPRPDSVYGYTC.

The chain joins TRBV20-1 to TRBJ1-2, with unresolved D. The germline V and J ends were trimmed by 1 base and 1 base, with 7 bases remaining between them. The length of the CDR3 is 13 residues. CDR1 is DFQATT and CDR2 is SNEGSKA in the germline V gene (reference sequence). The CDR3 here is CSARARNNYGYTF. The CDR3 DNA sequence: TGCAGTGCTAGAGCGCGGAATAACTATGGCTACACCTTC.

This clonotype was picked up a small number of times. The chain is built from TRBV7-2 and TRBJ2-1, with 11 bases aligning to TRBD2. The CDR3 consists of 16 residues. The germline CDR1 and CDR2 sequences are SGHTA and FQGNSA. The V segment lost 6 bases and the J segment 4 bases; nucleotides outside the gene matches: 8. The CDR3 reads CASRFRASGRYNEQFF. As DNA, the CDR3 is TGTGCCAGCAGATTTAGGGCTAGCGGGAGGTACAATGAGCAGTTCTTC.

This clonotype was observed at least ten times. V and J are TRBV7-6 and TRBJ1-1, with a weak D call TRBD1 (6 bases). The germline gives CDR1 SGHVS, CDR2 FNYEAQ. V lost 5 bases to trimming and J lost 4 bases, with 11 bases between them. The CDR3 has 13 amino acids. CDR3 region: CASSPWTATEAFF. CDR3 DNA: TGTGCCAGCAGCCCCTGGACAGCCACTGAAGCTTTCTTT.

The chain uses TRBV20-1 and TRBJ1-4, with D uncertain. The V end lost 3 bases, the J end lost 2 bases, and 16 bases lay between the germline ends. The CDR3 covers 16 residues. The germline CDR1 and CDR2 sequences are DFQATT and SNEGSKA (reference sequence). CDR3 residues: CSARAGKGSTNEKLFF. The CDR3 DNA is TGCAGTGCTAGGGCTGGAAAAGGGTCCACTAATGAAAAACTGTTTTTT.